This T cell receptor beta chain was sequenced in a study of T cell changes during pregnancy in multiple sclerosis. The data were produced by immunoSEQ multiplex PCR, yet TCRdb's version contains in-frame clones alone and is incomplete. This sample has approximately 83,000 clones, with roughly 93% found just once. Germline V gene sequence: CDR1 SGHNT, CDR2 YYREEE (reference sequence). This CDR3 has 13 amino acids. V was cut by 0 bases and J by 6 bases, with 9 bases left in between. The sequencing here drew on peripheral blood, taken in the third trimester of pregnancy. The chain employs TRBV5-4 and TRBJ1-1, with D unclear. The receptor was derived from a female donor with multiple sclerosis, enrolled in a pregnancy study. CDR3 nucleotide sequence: TGTGCCAGCAGCTTGGATACGGTAGCTGAAGCTTTCTTT. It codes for CASSLDTVAEAFF.